This is a list of T cell receptor beta chains from one sample in a study of blood T cell repertoires in COVID-19. Data came from immunoSEQ multiplex PCR; TCRdb stores just in-frame clones and leaves some out. The data show roughly 53,000 clones, roughly 86% seen once. Source material: peripheral blood. These receptors were obtained from a man aged 40-55 years with active COVID-19. Each CDR3 is given with its conserved first and last residue. A D gene is named only where the DNA matches it firmly. Clone size, where shown, is once, few, many, or a class for clones that have expanded.

>-|TRBV10-1|TRBJ1-2|-
CASSFGTFNGYTF
TGCGCCAGCAGTTTTGGGACATTTAATGGCTACACCTTC
>-|TRBV27|TRBJ2-1|TRBD2
CASSLSSGRAYNEQFF
TGTGCCAGCAGTTTAAGTAGCGGGAGGGCCTACAATGAGCAGTTCTTC
>-|TRBV9|TRBJ2-7|-
CASSPLYEQYF
TGTGCCAGCAGCCCCCTCTACGAGCAGTACTTC
>-|TRBV4-1|TRBJ1-2|-
CASSQNRSPYGYTF
TGCGCCAGCAGCCAGAACAGGAGTCCCTATGGCTACACCTTC
>-|TRBV7-8|TRBJ1-5|TRBD1
CASSLTGGNQPQHF
TGTGCCAGCAGCCTTACAGGGGGAAATCAGCCCCAGCATTTT
>-|TRBV6-5|TRBJ2-7|TRBD2
CATIQREYEQYF
TGTGCCACCATTCAGCGGGAGTACGAGCAGTACTTC
>once|TRBV28|TRBJ1-1|-
CASSLGHPNTEAFF
TGTGCCAGCAGTTTGGGCCACCCGAACACTGAAGCTTTCTTT
>-|TRBV23-1|TRBJ2-1|-
CASSLNPDRSSYNEQFF
TGCGCCAGCAGCCTCAATCCAGACAGAAGCTCCTACAATGAGCAGTTCTTC
>-|TRBV10-3|TRBJ2-3|-
CAIGGGGTDTQYF
TGTGCCATCGGAGGGGGGGGCACAGATACGCAGTATTTT
>-|TRBV5-6|TRBJ2-5|TRBD2
CASSVRRSGSAPETQYF
TGTGCCAGCAGCGTGAGGAGAAGCGGGAGCGCCCCAGAGACCCAGTACTTC
>-|TRBV20-1|TRBJ2-2|-
CSASGGTNTGELFF
TGCAGTGCTAGTGGCGGGACTAACACCGGGGAGCTGTTTTTT
>-|TRBV5-1|TRBJ2-7|-
CASSPGWIYEQYF
TGCGCCAGCAGCCCGGGTTGGATCTACGAGCAGTACTTC
>-|TRBV28|TRBJ2-2|TRBD1
CASSPTGDHTGELFF
TGTGCCAGCAGTCCGACAGGGGATCACACCGGGGAGCTGTTTTTT
>-|TRBV28|TRBJ2-7|TRBD2
CASSLWAGGNNEQYF
TGTGCCAGCAGTTTATGGGCGGGGGGGAACAACGAGCAGTACTTC
>-|TRBV7-9|TRBJ1-4|-
CASSTGTIEKLFF
TGTGCCAGCAGTACAGGGACGATTGAAAAACTGTTTTTT
>-|TRBV7-9|TRBJ1-2|-
CASSSPGTGPNYGYTF
TGTGCCAGCAGCTCCCCGGGCACAGGGCCTAACTATGGCTACACCTTC
>-|TRBV10-3|TRBJ2-2|-
CAISESGVWGELFF
TGTGCCATCAGTGAGTCAGGAGTGTGGGGGGAGCTGTTTTTT
>once|TRBV2|TRBJ2-5|TRBD1
CASGDRDRGSETQYF
TGTGCCAGCGGGGACAGGGACCGGGGAAGCGAGACCCAGTACTTC
>-|TRBV9|TRBJ2-3|TRBD1
CASSVDPGQGADTQYF
TGTGCCAGCAGCGTGGATCCGGGACAGGGCGCAGATACGCAGTATTTT
>-|TRBV5-1|TRBJ1-6|TRBD1
CASSLGTVSYNSPLHF
TGCGCCAGCAGCTTAGGGACAGTGTCCTATAATTCACCCCTCCACTTT
>once|TRBV3-1/TRBV3-2|TRBJ1-6|-
CASSQRQEDSPLHF
TGTGCCAGCAGCCAACGGCAGGAGGATTCACCCCTCCACTTT
>-|TRBV11-3|TRBJ2-7|TRBD1
CASSLQTGTSYEQYF
TGTGCCAGCAGCTTACAGACAGGGACCTCCTACGAGCAGTACTTC
>-|TRBV5-5|TRBJ1-5|-
CASSLDTLYSNQPQHF
TGTGCCAGCAGCCTGGACACCTTGTATAGCAATCAGCCCCAGCATTTT
>-|TRBV4-2|TRBJ2-7|-
CASSPAPTGTYEQYF
TGTGCCAGCAGCCCTGCCCCGACAGGAACCTACGAGCAGTACTTC
>-|TRBV5-1|TRBJ2-2|-
CASSREAGNTGELFF
TGCGCCAGCAGCAGAGAGGCGGGAAACACCGGGGAGCTGTTTTTT
>-|TRBV2|TRBJ1-5|TRBD1
CASSGQESNQPQHF
TGTGCCAGCAGCGGACAGGAGAGCAATCAGCCCCAGCATTTT
>-|TRBV7-9|TRBJ2-3|TRBD2
CASSAGTSGGGDTQYF
TGTGCCAGCAGCGCCGGGACTAGCGGAGGGGGGGATACGCAGTATTTT
>-|TRBV7-7|TRBJ2-2|-
CASSLGLGDTGELFF
TGTGCCAGCAGCTTGGGGCTAGGGGACACCGGGGAGCTGTTTTTT
>-|TRBV5-4|TRBJ2-3|-
CASSFWRRSTDTQYF
TGTGCCAGCAGCTTCTGGAGACGTAGCACAGATACGCAGTATTTT
>-|TRBV27|TRBJ2-4|TRBD1
CASSQGAYKNIQYF
TGTGCCAGCAGCCAGGGGGCGTATAAAAACATTCAGTACTTC
>-|TRBV7-8|TRBJ1-5|TRBD1
CASSPGQGDNQPQHF
TGTGCCAGCAGCCCAGGACAGGGCGACAATCAGCCCCAGCATTTT
>-|TRBV5-4|TRBJ1-1|TRBD1
CASSQKGARMNTEAFF
TGTGCCAGCAGCCAAAAGGGGGCGCGGATGAACACTGAAGCTTTCTTT
>-|TRBV19|TRBJ1-1|TRBD1
CASSKGMGDRTEAFF
TGTGCCAGTAGTAAGGGCATGGGGGACAGAACTGAAGCTTTCTTT
>few|TRBV4-2|TRBJ1-6|-
CASSQDETPLHF
TGTGCCAGCAGCCAAGATGAGACACCCCTCCACTTT
>-|TRBV5-1|TRBJ2-4|TRBD1
CASSPGGAGDIQYF
TGCGCCAGCAGCCCAGGGGGCGCCGGGGACATTCAGTACTTC
>-|TRBV6-1|TRBJ1-3|-
CASSEDRGTWSGNTIYF
TGTGCCAGCAGTGAAGATCGGGGAACTTGGTCTGGAAACACCATATATTTT
>-|TRBV10-3|TRBJ2-1|-
CAISGAGSGNEQFF
TGTGCCATCAGTGGTGCGGGATCGGGGAATGAGCAGTTCTTC
>-|TRBV5-6|TRBJ2-7|-
CASSFGTETHAPSYEQYF
TGTGCCAGCAGCTTTGGGACTGAGACGCATGCCCCCTCCTACGAGCAGTACTTC
>-|TRBV11-2|TRBJ1-2|TRBD1
CASSGQGKRAMGYTF
TGTGCCAGCAGTGGACAGGGGAAGAGGGCTATGGGCTACACCTTC
>-|TRBV6-5|TRBJ2-5|TRBD1
CASSYSGTGRETQYF
TGTGCCAGCAGTTACTCCGGGACAGGGAGGGAGACCCAGTACTTC
>-|TRBV9|TRBJ2-3|TRBD2
CASSVVAGVGTDTQYF
TGTGCCAGCAGCGTTGTAGCGGGAGTGGGCACAGATACGCAGTATTTT
>-|TRBV6-5|TRBJ1-1|-
CASSYSRVGNTEAFF
TGTGCCAGCAGTTACTCGCGGGTTGGGAACACTGAAGCTTTCTTT
>once|TRBV7-3|TRBJ2-1|TRBD1
CASSSGQGSYNEQFF
TGTGCCAGCAGCTCGGGACAGGGCTCCTACAATGAGCAGTTCTTC
>-|TRBV7-3|TRBJ1-1|-
CASSLRGRGNEAFF
TGTGCCAGCAGCTTACGGGGCAGGGGAAATGAAGCTTTCTTT
>-|TRBV7-3|TRBJ2-1|TRBD2
CASSLGASGSGGGEQFF
TGTGCCAGCAGCTTAGGAGCTAGCGGGAGTGGGGGCGGTGAGCAGTTCTTC
>-|TRBV11-2|TRBJ2-5|-
CASSHQGGETQYF
TGTGCCAGCAGCCATCAGGGGGGAGAGACCCAGTACTTC
>-|TRBV6-1|TRBJ1-2|-
CASSEQGQNYGYTF
TGTGCCAGCAGTGAGCAGGGGCAAAACTATGGCTACACCTTC
>once|TRBV10-3|TRBJ1-1|TRBD1
CATGTGNTEAFF
TGTGCCACAGGGACAGGGAACACTGAAGCTTTCTTT
>-|TRBV18|TRBJ1-1|-
CASSPGGNTEAFF
TGTGCCAGCTCACCCGGTGGGAACACTGAAGCTTTCTTT
>-|TRBV28|TRBJ1-5|TRBD1
CASSSWTGLLGNQPQHF
TGTGCCAGCAGTTCGTGGACAGGGCTATTGGGCAATCAGCCCCAGCATTTT
>few|TRBV3-1/TRBV3-2|TRBJ2-1|-
CASGRGYNEQFF
TGTGCCAGCGGCAGAGGGTACAATGAGCAGTTCTTC
>-|TRBV27|TRBJ2-7|TRBD1
CASSYYPDRSAEQYF
TGTGCCAGCAGTTATTACCCGGACAGGTCGGCCGAGCAGTACTTC